Listed here are 32 T cell receptor beta chains from one sample, sequenced in a study of identical twins. TCRdb analysed the 5' RACE reads with MiXCR anew, one entry per CDR3 protein. Of around 570,000 distinct CDR3 sequences in the sample, 7.5% to 10% are singletons; the top ten hold roughly 3.2%. This sample was shared with a second study, whose subject was yellow fever vaccine responses in identical twins.

The sequencing sample was made of PBMCs. Source of these receptors: a woman in her late teens or twenties in good health.

This clonotype was seen at least ten times. The chain employs TRBV20-1 and TRBJ2-7; perhaps D is TRBD1 or TRBD2 (5 bases each). V was trimmed by 4 bases and J by 7 bases, leaving 20 bases between them. This CDR3 contains 14 residues. Germline V lookup: CDR1 DFQATT, CDR2 SNEGSKA (reference sequence). CDR3 DNA: TGCAGTGCTACATCGTTGGGACCACTAAAGGAGCAGTACTTC. Translating gives CSATSLGPLKEQYF.

This clonotype came up many times. V and J are TRBV5-1 and TRBJ2-3, with D uncertain. Germline V gives CDR1 SGHRS, CDR2 YFSETQ. The CDR3 is made up of 13 amino acids. The V end was cut by 1 base, the J end by 6 bases, with 9 bases between. In nucleotides, the CDR3 is TGCGCCAGCAGCTTGTCGGGTATGGATACGCAGTATTTT. Protein sequence: CASSLSGMDTQYF.

This clonotype was observed at least ten times. The chain couples TRBV29-1 to TRBJ2-1; D remains ambiguous. The CDR3 totals 14 residues. CDR1 is SQVTM, CDR2 ANQGSEA, per germline. Trimming took off 4 bases at V and 4 bases at J, with 14 bases between the two ends. The CDR3 sequence is CSVGGQARYNEQFF. The CDR3 DNA follows: TGCAGCGTTGGGGGTCAGGCCCGTTACAATGAGCAGTTCTTC.

This clonotype was picked up many times. The gene calls are TRBV5-1 and TRBJ2-2; D remains unclear. Germline-derived CDR1 and CDR2 are SGHRS and YFSETQ. The CDR3 sequence is 14 residues long. V lost 0 bases, J lost 5 bases, and 8 bases lay in between. CDR3: CASSLAVVTGELFF. CDR3 DNA sequence: TGCGCCAGCAGCTTGGCCGTGGTTACCGGGGAGCTGTTTTTT.

There are a few counts of this clonotype. The chain uses TRBV3-1 and TRBJ2-1; unclear D gene. The CDR3 is made up of 11 amino acids. Trimming cost V 1 base and J 15 bases, with 10 bases left between them. CDR1 is LGHDT and CDR2 is YNNKEL in the germline V gene (reference sequence). In nucleotides, the CDR3 is TGTGCCAGCAGCCAAGGGGCTTTTCCGTTCTTC. Translated: CASSQGAFPFF.

This clonotype was observed a handful of times. This rearrangement joins TRBV12-3 or TRBV12-4 to TRBJ1-4; D uncertain. The length of the CDR3 is 15 residues. Trimming stripped 6 bases from V and 8 bases from J, with 19 bases between. The DNA for the CDR3 is TGTGCCAGCAGCCCCTTGTATCCTAGGGAAGAAAAACTGTTTTTT. Protein: CASSPLYPREEKLFF.

V gene TRBV3-1 combines with J gene TRBJ2-2; the D is unclear. Germline V gene sequence: CDR1 LGHDT, CDR2 YNNKEL (reference sequence). This CDR3 is built from 15 residues. V gave up 2 bases and J gave up 0 bases, with 7 bases separating them. The CDR3 DNA reads TGTGCCAGCAGCCAAACGGGCGCGAACACCGGGGAGCTGTTTTTT. Translated, it gives CASSQTGANTGELFF.

This clonotype was picked up many times. The chain uses TRBV15 and TRBJ2-3, with 9 bases lining up with TRBD1. The germline V gene encodes CDR1 LNHNV and CDR2 YYDKDF (reference sequence). The V segment lost 4 bases and the J segment 2 bases; nucleotides outside the gene matches: 4. This CDR3 comprises 15 residues. Here the CDR3 DNA reads TGTGCCACCAGCACTCGGGACAGGGCCACAGATACGCAGTATTTT. As protein: CATSTRDRATDTQYF. The complete variable domain, with remaining parts taken from reference TRBV15 and TRBJ2-3, reads DAMVIQNPRYQVTQFGKPVTLSCSQTLNHNVMYWYQQKSSQAPKLLFHYYDKDFNNEADTPDNFQSRRPNTSFCFLDIRSPGLGDTAMYLCATSTRDRATDTQYFGPGTRLTVL.

This clonotype was found many times. The gene calls are TRBV7-2 and TRBJ2-1, with D possibly being TRBD1 or TRBD2 (5 bases each). Germline V gives CDR1 SGHTA, CDR2 FQGNSA. Deletions cut 5 bases from V and 9 bases from J, with 11 bases between. CDR3 length equals 12 residues. In nucleotides, the CDR3 is TGTGCCAGCAGCCCCGGGGCACCTGAGCAGTTCTTC. This translates into CASSPGAPEQFF.

The chain employs TRBV2 and TRBJ2-5; no definite D call. V lost 7 bases and J 3 bases, leaving 3 bases between the germline ends. In germline, CDR1 is SNHLY, CDR2 FYNNEI. There are 10 residues in the CDR3. The CDR3 sequence: CASKEETQYF. The DNA of the CDR3 is TGTGCCAGCAAGGAAGAGACCCAGTACTTC.

This clonotype appeared many times. The chain links TRBV5-1 to TRBJ2-2; TRBD1 agrees at 7 bases. Germline assignment: CDR1 SGHRS and CDR2 YFSETQ. V lost 2 bases and J lost 5; bases outside the gene matches: 9. The CDR3 runs to 16 residues. As DNA, the CDR3 is TGCGCCAGCAGCTTAGATAAGGGGGCGAGGACCGGGGAGCTGTTTTTT. Its protein is CASSLDKGARTGELFF.

The chain uses TRBV20-1 and TRBJ1-6; D perhaps matches TRBD1 (5 bases). The CDR3 has 15 residues. The germline V and J ends were trimmed by 3 bases and 9 bases, with 18 bases remaining between them. Germline V gene sequence: CDR1 DFQATT, CDR2 SNEGSKA (reference sequence). The CDR3 sequence is CSARAAGLVGSPLHF. For the CDR3, the DNA is TGCAGTGCTAGGGCTGCGGGACTTGTCGGTTCACCCCTCCACTTT.

The chain couples TRBV2 to TRBJ2-1; either TRBD1 or TRBD2 may supply D (5 bases each). The CDR3 extends over 16 amino acids. The V and J ends lost 7 bases and 4 bases respectively, with 20 bases between them. Germline V lookup: CDR1 SNHLY, CDR2 FYNNEI. CDR3 sequence (DNA): TGTGCCAGCAAAGCGGACGCAGGGAGACCTTACAATGAGCAGTTCTTC. Residues: CASKADAGRPYNEQFF.

This clonotype was picked up a small number of times. This chain uses TRBV12-3 or TRBV12-4 with TRBJ2-4; D is uncertain. Trimming shortened V by 5 bases and J by 9 bases, and 11 bases separated the two germline ends. The CDR3 runs to 12 residues. CDR3 bases: TGTGCCAGCAGTACCCAAAAGAGCATTCAGTACTTC. It yields the protein CASSTQKSIQYF.

To note about this clonotype: The germline gene is not matched at one end of the junction; a read error may be the cause. This rearrangement joins TRBV12-3 or TRBV12-4 to TRBJ2-1, with TRBD1 as a possible D gene (6 bases). This CDR3 comprises 13 residues. The CDR3 sequence: CASSLLTRDHRVF. Here the CDR3 DNA reads TGTGCCAGCAGCTTACTAACCCGGGACCACAGGGTCTTC.

The table lists this clonotype with a few counts. This chain links TRBV11-2 with TRBJ2-5, with 11 bases aligning to TRBD2. The germline V gene has CDR1 SGHAT and CDR2 FQNNGV. The CDR3 extends over 19 amino acids. Unmatched junction bases numbered 17, after V lost 5 bases and J lost 3 bases. In DNA form, the CDR3 reads TGTGCCAGCAGCCCCAGGGGGGGACTAGCGGACCAGACTGAAGAGACCCAGTACTTC. This encodes CASSPRGGLADQTEETQYF.

This clonotype was observed a handful of times. The rearrangement joins TRBV18 to TRBJ1-4, with a tentative D call TRBD1 (5 bases). Germline-derived CDR1 and CDR2 are KGHSH and LQKENI. There are 15 residues in the CDR3. V was cut by 3 bases and J by 7 bases, with 15 bases left in between. The CDR3 protein is CASSPAPAQGEKLFF. CDR3 bases: TGTGCCAGCTCACCGGCCCCGGCGCAGGGTGAAAAACTGTTTTTT.

This clonotype was observed at least ten times. V usage is TRBV7-6 and J usage is TRBJ2-1; maybe TRBD1 (6 bases). The V gene lost 4 bases and the J gene lost 6 bases, with 13 bases spanning the gap. The CDR3 loop spans 14 amino acids. The V gene's germline CDR1 is SGHVS and CDR2 FNYEAQ. CDR3 coding DNA: TGTGCCAGCAGCTCGACAGGAGAGTTCAATGAGCAGTTCTTC. Its translation is CASSSTGEFNEQFF.

The V call is TRBV4-3, the J call TRBJ2-1, with no clear D. Per germline, CDR1 LGHNA and CDR2 YSLEER. V was cut by 0 bases and J by 4 bases, with 16 bases left in between. The CDR3 spans 17 residues. CDR3 loop: CASSQEWVSQVYNEQFF. In nucleotides, the CDR3 is TGCGCCAGCAGCCAAGAATGGGTTAGTCAAGTTTACAATGAGCAGTTCTTC.

This clonotype came up many times. V and J are TRBV15 and TRBJ2-1; 11 bases match TRBD2. V lost 0 bases, J lost 0 bases, and 1 base stayed unmatched. Germline loops: CDR1 LNHNV, CDR2 YYDKDF (reference sequence). CDR3 size: 17 residues. DNA of the CDR3: TGTGCCACCAGCAGAGAACTAGCGGGGGCCTCCTACAATGAGCAGTTCTTC. This translates into CATSRELAGASYNEQFF.

The gene calls are TRBV10-3 and TRBJ1-3; tentatively, D is TRBD1 (5 bases). CDR1 is ENHRY and CDR2 is SYGVKD in the germline V gene. This CDR3 contains 17 residues. V was cut by 4 bases and J by 4 bases, with 20 bases left in between. The CDR3 reads CAISVQSSGNRGNTIYF. CDR3 DNA sequence: TGTGCCATCAGTGTCCAATCTTCAGGGAATCGCGGAAACACCATATATTTT.

This clonotype occurred a few times. V is TRBV5-1 and J is TRBJ2-3; TRBD2 matches 8 bases. The length of the CDR3 is 14 residues. The J segment lost 6 bases and the V segment lost 4 bases, leaving 7 bases of the junction unmatched. Germline-derived CDR1 and CDR2 are SGHRS and YFSETQ. The DNA of the CDR3 is TGCGCCAGCAGCATTGGACTAGCAGGGGATACGCAGTATTTT. It encodes CASSIGLAGDTQYF.

The chain couples TRBV5-5 to TRBJ2-3; possible D gene TRBD1, 6 bases. The ends were cut back, 4 bases at V and 2 bases at J, with 17 bases in the middle. Germline lookup yields CDR1 SGHKS and CDR2 YYEKEE (reference sequence). The CDR3 extends over 16 amino acids. CDR3 loop: CASSRRPQGYTDTQYF. The CDR3 bases are TGTGCCAGCAGCAGAAGACCCCAGGGGTACACAGATACGCAGTATTTT.

This clonotype has a handful of counts. The chain links TRBV20-1 to TRBJ2-3; 9 nucleotides match TRBD1. The CDR3 contains 14 residues. CDR1 is DFQATT and CDR2 is SNEGSKA in the germline V gene (reference sequence). With V trimmed by 4 bases and J by 6 bases, 8 bases remained unmatched. The CDR3 sequence: CSATPGTGYDTQYF. In nucleotides, the CDR3 is TGCAGTGCTACCCCCGGGACAGGGTACGATACGCAGTATTTT.

This clonotype was observed a few times. The genes are TRBV28 and TRBJ2-7; possibly TRBD1 for D (7 bases). Germline CDR1 is MDHEN and CDR2 is SYDVKM. The CDR3 totals 16 residues. Trimming stripped 6 bases from V and 4 bases from J, with 22 bases between. This chain's CDR3 is CASSREGGTAFYEQYF. CDR3 coding DNA: TGTGCCAGCAGCCGAGAGGGCGGGACAGCCTTTTACGAGCAGTACTTC.

The chain is built from TRBV15 and TRBJ2-5; D ambiguous. Between the trimmed V and J ends, which lost 8 bases and 4 bases, there was a span of 14 bases. This CDR3 is 13 amino acids long. CDR1 is LNHNV and CDR2 is YYDKDF in the germline V gene (reference sequence). CDR3 in DNA: TGTGCCACCGCGTTAGGGTTGCGAGAGACCCAGTACTTC. Translated: CATALGLRETQYF.

This clonotype was seen ten or more times. The gene calls are TRBV5-1 and TRBJ1-4; TRBD1 matches at 12 bases. The CDR3 totals 16 residues. J gave up 2 bases and V 4 bases, and 3 bases lay outside the gene matches. The germline V gene encodes CDR1 SGHRS and CDR2 YFSETQ. The DNA for the CDR3 is TGCGCCAGCAGCGGGGGACAGGGGGCCACTAATGAAAAACTGTTTTTT. Residues: CASSGGQGATNEKLFF.

This clonotype showed up many times. The genes are TRBV6-2 or TRBV6-3 and TRBJ2-5; maybe TRBD2 (6 bases). CDR3 size: 14 residues. CDR1 MNHEY and CDR2 SVGEGT come from the germline V gene. V was trimmed by 4 bases and J by 1 base, leaving 10 bases between them. The CDR3 region is CASSFWTIQETQYF. The CDR3, as DNA: TGTGCCAGCAGTTTCTGGACTATCCAAGAGACCCAGTACTTC.

The chain uses TRBV19 and TRBJ2-6; D uncertain. Looked up from germline, CDR1 is LNHDA and CDR2 is SQIVND (reference sequence). The CDR3 loop spans 15 amino acids. The V and J ends lost 2 bases and 2 bases respectively, with 7 bases between them. The CDR3 coding sequence is TGTGCCAGTAGTATAACCCCCCCTGGGGCCAACGTCCTGACTTTC. Protein product: CASSITPPGANVLTF.

Ten or more counts support this clonotype. V gene TRBV20-1 combines with J gene TRBJ2-5; perhaps TRBD2 as D (6 bases). V lost 5 bases and J lost 1, with 11 bases in between. The CDR3 totals 13 residues. From germline, CDR1 is DFQATT and CDR2 SNEGSKA (reference sequence). CDR3 in amino acids: CSAALGGQETQYF. Here the CDR3 DNA reads TGCAGTGCTGCTCTGGGGGGCCAAGAGACCCAGTACTTC.

In its sample, this clonotype was seen a few times. The rearrangement links TRBV19 to TRBJ1-5, with a weak D call TRBD1 (6 bases). This CDR3 is built from 15 residues. V was pared by 5 bases and J by 1 base, with 12 bases between. CDR1 is LNHDA, CDR2 SQIVND, per germline (reference sequence). The CDR3 protein is CASSAGDASNQPQHF. For the CDR3, the DNA is TGTGCCAGTAGTGCAGGGGACGCCAGCAATCAGCCCCAGCATTTT.

This clonotype has a count of ten or more. The rearrangement links TRBV29-1 to TRBJ1-2, with D unclear. Trimming cost V 2 bases and J 2 bases, with 12 bases left between them. The germline gives CDR1 SQVTM, CDR2 ANQGSEA. The CDR3 sequence is 14 residues long. The CDR3 sequence is CSVEIGWENYGYTF. The CDR3 nucleotides read TGCAGCGTTGAAATCGGGTGGGAGAACTATGGCTACACCTTC. Supplemented by reference TRBV29-1 and TRBJ1-2, the full variable domain reads SAVISQKPSRDICQRGTSLTIQCQVDSQVTMMFWYRQQPGQSLTLIATANQGSEATYESGFVIDKFPISRPNLTFSTLTVSNMSPEDSSIYLCSVEIGWENYGYTFGSGTRLTVV.